This passage covers 11 T cell receptor beta chains from one sample sequenced in a study of blood T cell repertoires in COVID-19 (dated by TCRdb to about 2020). The library was produced with the immunoSEQ multiplex PCR assay. Sourced from immuneACCESS, this table was stored by TCRdb with only in-frame sequences that have V and J called. A share of the clones is absent; for the studies checked, an unresolved V gene accounts for under half, and the remainder has no known explanation. The sample data list about 240,000 clones, and 80% to 90% of these were observed just once. Around 4% of the sample is held by the ten biggest clonotypes. Sequences were obtained from PBMCs or T cells enriched from blood (not recorded which). These receptors were collected from a woman aged 30 to 39 who had recovered from COVID-19.

The CDR3 DNA reads TGCGCCAGCAGCACGTATAGCGGGAGGTCGAGCTCCTACGAGCAGTACTTC. Amino acids: CASSTYSGRSSSYEQYF. The rearrangement uses TRBV4-1 and TRBJ2-7; 10 bases are a match to TRBD2. The germline V gene encodes CDR1 MGHRA and CDR2 YSYEKL. The length of the CDR3 is 17 residues. J was trimmed by 0 bases and V by 5 bases; bases with no gene match: 10.

The chain joins TRBV7-8 to TRBJ2-7; D perhaps matches TRBD2 (5 bases). Germline V gives CDR1 SGHVS, CDR2 FQNEAQ. The CDR3 contains 15 residues. The V gene lost 5 bases and the J gene lost 2 bases, with 16 bases spanning the gap. CDR3 protein: CASSQSPGFTYEQYF. The CDR3 nucleotides read TGTGCCAGCAGCCAGAGTCCGGGATTTACCTACGAGCAGTACTTC.

The chain joins TRBV4-2 to TRBJ2-7; TRBD2 matches 8 bases. Germline loops: CDR1 LGHNA, CDR2 YNFKEQ. This CDR3 has 15 amino acids. The junction had 10 bases not matched to a gene; V was cut back by 4 bases and J by 5 bases. The CDR3 protein is CASSPPSGSLNEQYF. The CDR3 nucleotides read TGTGCCAGCAGCCCCCCCAGCGGGAGTCTCAACGAGCAGTACTTC.

In DNA, the CDR3 is TGTGCCAGCACGGGCTCCTACGAGCAGTACTTC. The encoded protein is CASTGSYEQYF. This rearrangement joins TRBV6-5 to TRBJ2-7; no reliable D call. Trimming took 7 bases from V and 0 from J, leaving 4 bases between them. The CDR3 is made up of 11 amino acids. Germline V gene lookup returns CDR1 MNHEY and CDR2 SVGAGI.

The CDR3 DNA sequence: TGTGCCAGCAGTGTACAGATTGACACCGGGGAGCTGTTTTTT. Residues: CASSVQIDTGELFF. This chain links TRBV6-4 with TRBJ2-2; no definite D call. V lost 4 bases and J 3 bases, leaving 9 bases between the germline ends. Germline CDR1 reads MRHNA; CDR2 reads SNTAGT. This CDR3 is 14 amino acids long.

The V gene is TRBV27, the J gene TRBJ2-5; 9 bases map to TRBD2. The germline gives CDR1 MNHEY, CDR2 SMNVEV (reference sequence). The CDR3 covers 15 residues. The J segment lost 7 bases and the V segment lost 5 bases, leaving 11 bases of the junction unmatched. CDR3 sequence reads: CASSIVAAAGGTQYF. Written as DNA, the CDR3 is TGTGCCAGCAGTATCGTAGCGGCAGCGGGGGGGACCCAGTACTTC.

V usage is TRBV19 and J usage is TRBJ2-7; 9 nucleotides agree with TRBD1. CDR3 length: 14 amino acids. Germline loops: CDR1 LNHDA, CDR2 SQIVND (reference sequence). V trimming: 3 bases; J trimming: 5 bases; junction bases outside the gene matches: 5. This CDR3 is CASSITWDRDEQYF. Here the CDR3 DNA reads TGTGCCAGTAGTATCACATGGGACAGGGACGAGCAGTACTTC. The variable domain in full, with the rest retrieved from reference TRBV19 and TRBJ2-7, is DGGITQSPKYLFRKEGQNVTLSCEQNLNHDAMYWYRQDPGQGLRLIYYSQIVNDFQKGDIAEGYSVSREKKESFPLTVTSAQKNPTAFYLCASSITWDRDEQYFGPGTRLTVT.

The chain employs TRBV5-5 and TRBJ2-5, with D perhaps matching TRBD2 (6 bases). Between the trimmed V and J ends, which lost 0 bases and 5 bases, there was a span of 14 bases. This CDR3 spans 15 amino acids. Per germline, CDR1 SGHKS and CDR2 YYEKEE (reference sequence). The CDR3 loop is CASSLDIPRGETQYF. CDR3 coding DNA: TGTGCCAGCAGCTTGGACATCCCTCGGGGGGAGACCCAGTACTTC.

V gene TRBV30 combines with J gene TRBJ2-7, with 10 nucleotides matching TRBD2. This CDR3 has 14 residues. The germline gives CDR1 GTSNPN, CDR2 SVGIG (reference sequence). The V gene end was trimmed by 5 bases and the J gene end by 3 bases; junction bases not matched to a gene: 7. The DNA for the CDR3 is TGTGCCTGGGATCCCATAGCGGGAGGCTACGAGCAGTACTTC. Its protein product is CAWDPIAGGYEQYF.

V usage is TRBV19 and J usage is TRBJ2-2; 7 nucleotides match TRBD2. V was pared by 7 bases and J by 6 bases, with 20 bases of the junction left unmatched. This CDR3 comprises 18 residues. Germline V gene lookup returns CDR1 LNHDA and CDR2 SQIVND (reference sequence). DNA for the CDR3: TGTGCCAGTACTCCGGGACTACATATGCCTGCGGGGGCCGGGGAGCTGTTTTTT. It yields the protein CASTPGLHMPAGAGELFF. The variable domain in full, completed from reference TRBV19 and TRBJ2-2, reads DGGITQSPKYLFRKEGQNVTLSCEQNLNHDAMYWYRQDPGQGLRLIYYSQIVNDFQKGDIAEGYSVSREKKESFPLTVTSAQKNPTAFYLCASTPGLHMPAGAGELFFGEGSRLTVL.

V is TRBV6-4 and J is TRBJ2-7, with D possibly TRBD2 on 6 matching bases. V was cut by 2 bases and J by 6 bases, with 14 bases left in between. This CDR3 has 14 amino acids. The germline gives CDR1 MRHNA, CDR2 SNTAGT. The CDR3, as DNA: TGTGCCAGCAGTGACGGGAGACTAGAGTTCGAGCAGTACTTC. As protein: CASSDGRLEFEQYF.